The source of this T cell receptor (beta chain) is a study of cytomegalovirus exposure and HLA in healthy donors. The wider study: In an earlier analysis, around 120 million unique TCR beta sequences were found from 150 million to 200 million T cells. Study-level points and caveats: Later analysis associated a missense DCLRE1C variant with TCR beta V- and J-gene trimming.

Germline V gene lookup returns CDR1 LNHDA and CDR2 SQIVND (reference sequence). This CDR3 contains 13 residues. The V gene lost 3 bases and the J gene lost 4 bases, with 10 bases spanning the gap. As to this clone: The antigen is not known. The sample has other DNA sequences that encode this CDR3 too.

PCR primers comprised 60 Vbeta and 13 Jbeta primers. In the original analysis: Unique TCR beta chains numbered 80 million to 95 million in a later analysis, with approximately 10 million shared. Measured with immunoSEQ multiplex PCR; TCRdb has only the in-frame clones, and not every one. The V and J calls and clone size were taken over from that table, and D and trimming were inferred from the DNA. The table has roughly 140,000 clones, around 80% seen once. J is TRBJ2-7 and V is TRBV19, with D uncertain. The origin of this receptor is a female donor in good health and CMV-seronegative. The sequenced sample was PBMCs. In nucleotides, the CDR3 is TGTGCCAGTAGTATTTCTCAGTCATACGAGCAGTACTTC. Translation: CASSISQSYEQYF.